This T cell receptor beta chain was identified during a study of monozygotic twins with inflammatory bowel disease. Germline loops: CDR1 ENHRY, CDR2 SYGVKD. The CDR3 contains 14 residues. Addition of UMIs with a 6-nucleotide sample barcode was achieved by template switching. With the 5' RACE reads reprocessed, TCRdb shows one record per CDR3 protein and no DNA. This repertoire comprises some 170,000 distinct CDR3 sequences; its ten largest clones make up 2.5% to 3%. This receptor was identified in a human donor with ulcerative colitis or Crohn's disease, or a healthy co-twin of an affected twin (not recorded which). The sample comprised blood. J is TRBJ1-5 and V is TRBV10-3; TCRdb proposes TRBD1, but this gene call is untestable without DNA. CDR3 protein: CAISKDREYQPQHF.